Presented here are 30 T cell receptor beta chains from one specimen sequenced in a study of cytomegalovirus exposure and HLA in healthy donors. The study ran its PCR with 60 Vbeta and 13 Jbeta primers. TCRdb's copy holds only in-frame clones and misses some; the assay was immunoSEQ multiplex PCR. In the table there are around 300,000 clones, around two thirds of which are singletons. The sequenced sample was PBMCs. These receptors were obtained from a female donor in good health and CMV-seronegative.

CDR3 sequence reads: CASSARTGGETQFF. The CDR3 region has the DNA TGTGCCAGCAGCGCCAGGACAGGGGGAGAGACCCAGTTCTTC. V usage is TRBV9 and J usage is TRBJ2-1; TRBD1 matches 10 bases. Germline V lookup: CDR1 SGDLS, CDR2 YYNGEE. The CDR3 is 14 amino acids. V shed 3 bases, J shed 13 bases, and the junction held 10 bases outside the gene matches. Based on the CDR3 plus reference TRBV9 and TRBJ2-1, the full variable domain is DSGVTQTPKHLITATGQRVTLRCSPRSGDLSVYWYQQSLDQGLQFLIQYYNGEERAKGNILERFSAQQFPDLHSELNLSSLELGDSALYFCASSARTGGETQFFGPGTRLTVL.

This clone was seen a handful of times. The chain is built from TRBV25-1 and TRBJ1-2, with D possibly being TRBD1 (6 bases). The germline V and J ends were trimmed by 5 bases and 6 bases, with 16 bases remaining between them. Germline V gene data show CDR1 as MGHDK and CDR2 as SYGVNS. The CDR3 is made up of 14 amino acids. CDR3 sequence reads: CASSTSQGRNGYTF. As DNA, the CDR3 is TGTGCCAGCAGTACTTCTCAGGGGCGCAATGGCTACACCTTC.

The chain couples TRBV11-3 to TRBJ2-5, with TRBD1 matching over 9 bases. Looked up from germline, CDR1 is SGHNT and CDR2 is YENEEA. The V and J ends lost 1 base and 5 bases, in that order; junction bases with no gene match: 5. The CDR3 has 15 residues. The CDR3 region is CASSLATGTGETQYF. The CDR3 DNA reads TGTGCCAGCAGCTTAGCTACCGGGACAGGGGAGACCCAGTACTTC. Combining the CDR3 with reference TRBV11-3 and TRBJ2-5 gives the whole variable domain EAGVVQSPRYKIIEKKQPVAFWCNPISGHNTLYWYLQNLGQGPELLIRYENEEAVDDSQLPKDRFSAERLKGVDSTLKIQPAELGDSAVYLCASSLATGTGETQYFGPGTRLLVL.

The chain recombines TRBV23-1 with TRBJ1-4, with TRBD1 matching over 10 bases. TRBV23-1 falls under the ORF class, with uncertain function. V lost 4 bases, J lost 6 bases, and 5 bases stayed unmatched. This CDR3 has 15 amino acids. The CDR3 sequence: CASSRPGQGHEKLFF. Here the CDR3 DNA reads TGCGCCAGCAGTCGGCCGGGACAGGGGCATGAAAAACTGTTTTTT.

This clone was detected only a few times. V is TRBV1 and J is TRBJ1-3; the DNA was not used to check the table's D call, TRBD1. TRBV1 is marked as a pseudogene. The CDR3 runs 16 residues. CDR3 region: CTSSQETGLWRNTIYF. The CDR3 DNA is TGCACCAGCAGCCAAGAAACAGGTCTCTGGCGAAACACCATATATTTT.

This chain joins TRBV18 and TRBJ1-5; D is possibly TRBD1 (5 bases). Germline V gene sequence: CDR1 KGHSH, CDR2 LQKENI. This CDR3 has 13 amino acids. Trimming took 7 bases from V and 5 from J, leaving 12 bases between them. The chain's CDR3 is CASFQGIDQPQHF. In nucleotides, the CDR3 is TGTGCCAGCTTCCAGGGTATCGATCAGCCCCAGCATTTT.

The rearrangement joins TRBV9 to TRBJ1-3; 10 nucleotides line up with TRBD1. The CDR3 has 15 amino acids. CDR1 SGDLS and CDR2 YYNGEE come from the germline V gene. The trim removed 0 bases at V and 3 bases at J, leaving 0 bases unmatched. The CDR3, as DNA: TGTGCCAGCAGCGTAGGGACAGGGGGTGGAAACACCATATATTTT. As protein: CASSVGTGGGNTIYF.

V is TRBV2 and J is TRBJ2-5; 7 bases agree with TRBD1. CDR1 SNHLY and CDR2 FYNNEI come from the germline V gene. This CDR3 is built from 15 residues. The V and J ends lost 6 bases and 4 bases, in that order; junction bases with no gene match: 11. The CDR3, as DNA: TGTGCCAGCAGCTCCGGGACAGAGGGGCGAGAGACCCAGTACTTC. Its protein product is CASSSGTEGRETQYF.

The chain is built from TRBV2 and TRBJ1-1, with 7 bases matching TRBD1. V dropped 6 bases and J dropped 1; count of bases not matched to a gene: 8. CDR1 SNHLY and CDR2 FYNNEI come from the germline V gene. The CDR3 length is 15 residues. This CDR3 reads CASRERGQGNTEAFF. The CDR3 DNA is TGTGCCAGCAGGGAGAGGGGGCAGGGGAACACTGAAGCTTTCTTT.

The V and J genes are TRBV7-9 and TRBJ2-5; 7 nucleotides match TRBD1. The J segment lost 5 bases and the V segment lost 0 bases, leaving 6 bases of the junction unmatched. The CDR3 consists of 15 residues. Germline CDR1 is SEHNR and CDR2 is FQNEAQ (reference sequence). The CDR3 coding sequence is TGTGCCAGCAGCTTAGCCAGCACAGGGGTTGAGACCCAGTACTTC. This translates into CASSLASTGVETQYF.

This clone was picked up a small number of times. V gene TRBV4-1 combines with J gene TRBJ2-7; the match to TRBD2 covers 14 bases. Per germline, CDR1 MGHRA and CDR2 YSYEKL. The CDR3 has 18 residues. V gave up 3 bases and J gave up 4 bases; unmatched junction bases: 11. The CDR3 DNA reads TGCGCCAGCAGCCACAGACTAGCGGGAGGGAGGTTGGGTTACGAGCAGTACTTC. Protein product: CASSHRLAGGRLGYEQYF.

This sequence joins TRBV7-2 and TRBJ2-5, with 7 bases lining up with TRBD2. The CDR3 runs 18 residues. Trimming at V came to 1 base and at J to 0 bases, leaving 11 bases not matched to a gene. CDR1 is SGHTA and CDR2 is FQGNSA in the germline V gene. In DNA form, the CDR3 reads TGTGCCAGCAGCTTAGGGTTTTGGAGCGGGGAGTACCAAGAGACCCAGTACTTC. Translation gives CASSLGFWSGEYQETQYF.

The rearrangement links TRBV10-2 to TRBJ2-5, with 14 positions matching TRBD2. The J call is uncertain, as TRBJ2-7 better fits the DNA end. CDR3 length equals 18 residues. Germline V gene sequence: CDR1 WSHSY, CDR2 SAAADI. The CDR3 bases are TGCGCCAGCAGTGAGTCGAGGGTGGGGACTAGCGGGAGAGACGAGCAGTACTTC. Translated: CASSESRVGTSGRDEQYF.

The chain joins TRBV6-5 to TRBJ2-1; D ambiguous. The length of the CDR3 is 13 residues. Germline values: CDR1 MNHEY, CDR2 SVGAGI. The ends were cut back, 6 bases at V and 6 bases at J, with 12 bases in the middle. CDR3 in amino acids: CASSPSGRNEQFF. CDR3 sequence (DNA): TGTGCCAGCAGCCCCTCTGGGCGCAATGAGCAGTTCTTC.

This rearrangement joins TRBV5-4 to TRBJ2-3; 8 nucleotides align to TRBD1. The V gene end was trimmed by 1 base and the J gene end by 1 base; junction bases not matched to a gene: 8. Germline V gene sequence: CDR1 SGHNT, CDR2 YYREEE (reference sequence). The CDR3 length is 17 residues. The CDR3 DNA follows: TGTGCCAGCAGCTTGAGACAGGGGATAGTAGGCACAGATACGCAGTATTTT. Protein sequence: CASSLRQGIVGTDTQYF.

The chain carries TRBV6-5 and TRBJ1-6, with a weak D call TRBD1 (6 bases). This CDR3 spans 15 amino acids. With 4 bases removed from V and 8 bases from J, the gap between germline ends came to 15 bases. The germline V gene has CDR1 MNHEY and CDR2 SVGAGI. The CDR3 nucleotides are TGTGCCAGCAGTTCCGACAGGCCACGGGATTCACCCCTCCACTTT. Translating gives CASSSDRPRDSPLHF.

CDR3 protein: CASSQDHRTYEQYF. CDR3 nucleotide sequence: TGTGCCAGCAGCCAAGACCACAGGACCTACGAGCAGTACTTC. The chain employs TRBV4-2 and TRBJ2-5, with D perhaps TRBD1 (5 bases). The J call may be incorrect, as the DNA end agrees better with TRBJ2-7. The CDR3 length is 14 residues. Looked up from germline, CDR1 is LGHNA and CDR2 is YNFKEQ.

This clone has just one count. V is TRBV7-2 and J is TRBJ1-4; D ambiguous. From germline, CDR1 is SGHTA and CDR2 FQGNSA. The germline V and J ends were trimmed by 4 bases and 7 bases, with 10 bases remaining between them. The CDR3 runs 13 residues. In DNA form, the CDR3 reads TGTGCCAGCAGCTCGGGTCGGGTTGAAAAACTGTTTTTT. Translated, it gives CASSSGRVEKLFF.

The chain combines TRBV30 with TRBJ1-1; D is uncertain. CDR1 and CDR2 (germline): GTSNPN, SVGIG (reference sequence). This CDR3 contains 12 residues. Trimming pared 1 base from V and 7 bases from J, leaving 10 bases between. The CDR3 reads CAWSASAGEAFF. CDR3 DNA sequence: TGTGCCTGGAGTGCCAGTGCAGGTGAAGCTTTCTTT.

This clone has only one observation. J is TRBJ1-1 and V is TRBV29-1; weak D call: TRBD1 (5 bases). The CDR3 contains 10 residues. With 4 bases removed from V and 7 bases from J, the gap between germline ends came to 7 bases. CDR1 SQVTM and CDR2 ANQGSEA come from the germline V gene. In DNA form, the CDR3 reads TGCAGCGTTGGGGGACTTGAAGCTTTCTTT. This gives the protein CSVGGLEAFF.

Comment on this clone: Other DNA sequences within the sample encode an identical CDR3. This chain links TRBV11-2 with TRBJ2-7; TRBD2 might be the D (6 bases). Deletions cut 5 bases from V and 4 bases from J, with 18 bases between. The CDR3 has 15 residues. CDR1 is SGHAT and CDR2 is FQNNGV in the germline V gene. The CDR3 sequence is CASSLGTLAGYEQYF. The CDR3 nucleotides are TGTGCCAGCAGCCTAGGGACTCTGGCGGGTTACGAGCAGTACTTC.

The chain joins TRBV4-2 to TRBJ1-2; 10 positions agree with TRBD1. The CDR3 is 17 amino acids. V shed 3 bases and J 4 bases; nucleotides not matched to a gene: 11. Germline V CDR1 and CDR2: LGHNA, YNFKEQ. The CDR3 DNA follows: TGTGCCAGCAGCCAGCCGGGACAGGGGTCTTTCGTCTATGGCTACACCTTC. It codes for CASSQPGQGSFVYGYTF.

V is TRBV25-1 and J is TRBJ2-7; 10 nucleotides line up with TRBD2. This CDR3 has 16 amino acids. Trimming cost V 4 bases and J 3 bases; bases outside gene matches: 9. CDR1 is MGHDK and CDR2 is SYGVNS in the germline V gene. The CDR3 sequence: CASSAPLAGALYEQYF. The CDR3 DNA sequence: TGTGCCAGCAGTGCCCCTCTAGCGGGAGCCCTCTACGAGCAGTACTTC.

Points on this clone: A read error may account for a junction end that differs from germline. This specimen includes other DNA sequences encoding the same CDR3. The J gene is TRBJ1-1, the V gene TRBV5-6; tentatively, D is TRBD1 (5 bases). Per germline, CDR1 SGHDT and CDR2 YYEEEE. The CDR3 length is 14 residues. The CDR3 nucleotides read TGTGCCAGCAGCCTCGGGACTCTAATTGATCGGGCTTTCTTC. Amino acids: CASSLGTLIDRAFF.

J is TRBJ1-1 and V is TRBV5-4; 7 bases agree with TRBD1. Unmatched junction bases numbered 8, after V lost 5 bases and J lost 4 bases. This CDR3 has 14 amino acids. Germline values: CDR1 SGHNT, CDR2 YYREEE (reference sequence). CDR3 bases: TGTGCCAGCAGTCGACAGGGCTTAGGCACTGAAGCTTTCTTT. It specifies CASSRQGLGTEAFF.

This chain uses TRBV9 with TRBJ1-5, with a weak D call TRBD1 (6 bases). The germline CDR1 and CDR2 sequences are SGDLS and YYNGEE. V shed 3 bases and J shed 2 bases, with 18 bases lying between them. This CDR3 has 17 residues. The CDR3 loop is CASSARDTPGGNQPQHF. In DNA, the CDR3 is TGTGCCAGCAGCGCCCGGGACACCCCTGGGGGCAATCAGCCCCAGCATTTT.

The V gene is TRBV5-1, the J gene TRBJ2-3; D is perhaps TRBD2 (6 bases). The ends were cut back, 0 bases at V and 2 bases at J, with 7 bases in the middle. Germline CDR1 reads SGHRS; CDR2 reads YFSETQ. This CDR3 region has 14 residues. CDR3 bases: TGCGCCAGCAGCTTGGCGGGAGTCACAGATACGCAGTATTTT. This codes for CASSLAGVTDTQYF.

The V gene is TRBV4-1, the J gene TRBJ2-7; 11 bases agree with TRBD1. Trimming removed 3 bases from V and 5 bases from J; junction bases left unmatched: 6. The CDR3 consists of 15 residues. The germline V gene encodes CDR1 MGHRA and CDR2 YSYEKL. This CDR3 is CASSHPDRGRDEQYF. The CDR3 DNA reads TGCGCCAGCAGCCACCCGGACAGGGGGCGGGACGAGCAGTACTTC.

The J gene is TRBJ2-5, the V gene TRBV23-1; weak D call: TRBD1 (6 bases). TRBV23-1 falls under the ORF class, with uncertain function. The CDR3 contains 14 residues. V lost 4 bases to trimming and J lost 0 bases, with 9 bases between them. In nucleotides, the CDR3 is TGCGCCAGCAGTCGCAGACAGGACCAAGAGACCCAGTACTTC. Translating gives CASSRRQDQETQYF.

The V gene is TRBV2, the J gene TRBJ2-7; 7 nucleotides line up with TRBD1. Germline CDR1 and CDR2: SNHLY and FYNNEI. J gave up 7 bases and V 8 bases, and 11 bases lay outside the gene matches. The CDR3 runs 13 residues. The CDR3 DNA is TGTGCCAGCCTAAGGGGGCCTGGGGATGAGCAGTACTTC. Its translation is CASLRGPGDEQYF.